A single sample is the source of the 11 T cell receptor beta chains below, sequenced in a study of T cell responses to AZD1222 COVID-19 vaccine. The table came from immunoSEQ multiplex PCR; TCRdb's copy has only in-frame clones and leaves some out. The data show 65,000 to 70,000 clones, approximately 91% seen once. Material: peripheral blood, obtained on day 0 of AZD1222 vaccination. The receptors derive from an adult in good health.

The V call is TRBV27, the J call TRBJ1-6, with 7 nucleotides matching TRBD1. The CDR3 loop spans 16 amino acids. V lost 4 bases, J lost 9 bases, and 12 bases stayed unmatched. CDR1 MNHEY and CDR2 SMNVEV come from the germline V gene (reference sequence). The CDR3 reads CASSSRDRDGSSPLHF. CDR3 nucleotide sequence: TGTGCCAGCAGTTCCAGAGACAGGGATGGAAGTTCACCCCTCCACTTT.

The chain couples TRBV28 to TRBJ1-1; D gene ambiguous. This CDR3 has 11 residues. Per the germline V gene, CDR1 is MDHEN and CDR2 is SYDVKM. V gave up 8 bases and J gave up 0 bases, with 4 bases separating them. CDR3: CASGVNTEAFF. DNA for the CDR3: TGTGCCAGCGGGGTGAACACTGAAGCTTTCTTT.

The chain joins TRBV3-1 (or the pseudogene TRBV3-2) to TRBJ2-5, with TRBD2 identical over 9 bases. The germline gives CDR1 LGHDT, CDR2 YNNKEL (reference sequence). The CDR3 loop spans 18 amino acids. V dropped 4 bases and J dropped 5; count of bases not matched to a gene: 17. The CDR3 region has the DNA TGTGCCAGCAGCCCTGGGGTAATAGCGGGGGAGAGTTGGGAGACCCAGTACTTC. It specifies CASSPGVIAGESWETQYF.

CDR3 DNA: TGTGCCAGCAGTCGTGGGACCACCTCCGAGATCAATCAGCCCCAGCATTTT. This gives the protein CASSRGTTSEINQPQHF. The J gene is TRBJ1-5, the V gene TRBV6-6, with a weak D call TRBD1 (5 bases). The CDR3 is 17 amino acids. The germline gives CDR1 MNHNY, CDR2 SVGAGI (reference sequence). Between the trimmed V and J ends, which lost 5 bases and 3 bases, there was a span of 20 bases.

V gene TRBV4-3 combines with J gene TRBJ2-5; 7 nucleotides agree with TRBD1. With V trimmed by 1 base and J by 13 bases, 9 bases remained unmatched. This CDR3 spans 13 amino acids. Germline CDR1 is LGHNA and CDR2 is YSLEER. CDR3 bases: TGCGCCAGCAGCCAAGGGACAGGCCCCCAGTTGTACTTC. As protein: CASSQGTGPQLYF.

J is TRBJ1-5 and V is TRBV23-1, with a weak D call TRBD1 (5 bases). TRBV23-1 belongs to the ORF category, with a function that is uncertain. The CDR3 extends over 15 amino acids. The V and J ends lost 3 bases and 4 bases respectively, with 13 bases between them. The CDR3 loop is CASSHHDSRNQPQHF. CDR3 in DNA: TGCGCCAGCAGTCATCATGACAGCAGAAATCAGCCCCAGCATTTT.

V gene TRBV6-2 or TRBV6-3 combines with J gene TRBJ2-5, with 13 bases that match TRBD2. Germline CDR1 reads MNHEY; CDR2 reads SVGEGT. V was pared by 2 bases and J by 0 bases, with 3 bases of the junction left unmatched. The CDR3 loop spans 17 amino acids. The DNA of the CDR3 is TGTGCCAGCAGTTACGCGACTAGCGGGAGGAACCAAGAGACCCAGTACTTC. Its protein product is CASSYATSGRNQETQYF.

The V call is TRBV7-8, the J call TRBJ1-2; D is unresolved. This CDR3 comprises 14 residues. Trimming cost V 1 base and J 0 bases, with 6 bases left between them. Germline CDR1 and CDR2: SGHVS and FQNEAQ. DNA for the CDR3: TGTGCCAGCAGCTTAGATCGGACTAACTATGGCTACACCTTC. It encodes CASSLDRTNYGYTF.

CDR3 DNA sequence: TGTGCCAGCAGCTTAGAAGGGAAGCCCTCACCCCTCCACTTT. It specifies CASSLEGKPSPLHF. The chain recombines TRBV7-9 with TRBJ1-6; D gene ambiguous. CDR1 and CDR2 (germline): SEHNR, FQNEAQ (reference sequence). The CDR3 loop spans 14 amino acids. Between the trimmed V and J ends, which lost 1 base and 10 bases, there was a span of 11 bases.

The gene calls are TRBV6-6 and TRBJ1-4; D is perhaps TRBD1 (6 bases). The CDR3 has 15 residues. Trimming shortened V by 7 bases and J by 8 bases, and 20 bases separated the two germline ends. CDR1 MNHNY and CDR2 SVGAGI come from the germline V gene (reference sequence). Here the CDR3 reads CASKTSDSLSEKLFF. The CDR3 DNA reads TGTGCCAGCAAAACCTCGGACAGTCTCTCCGAAAAACTGTTTTTT.

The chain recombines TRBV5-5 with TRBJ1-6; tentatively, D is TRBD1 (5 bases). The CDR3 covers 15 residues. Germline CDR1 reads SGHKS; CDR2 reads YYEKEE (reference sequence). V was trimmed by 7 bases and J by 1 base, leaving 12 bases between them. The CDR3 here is CASVAGRSYNSPLHF. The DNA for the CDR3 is TGTGCCAGCGTCGCGGGGCGATCCTATAATTCACCCCTCCACTTT.